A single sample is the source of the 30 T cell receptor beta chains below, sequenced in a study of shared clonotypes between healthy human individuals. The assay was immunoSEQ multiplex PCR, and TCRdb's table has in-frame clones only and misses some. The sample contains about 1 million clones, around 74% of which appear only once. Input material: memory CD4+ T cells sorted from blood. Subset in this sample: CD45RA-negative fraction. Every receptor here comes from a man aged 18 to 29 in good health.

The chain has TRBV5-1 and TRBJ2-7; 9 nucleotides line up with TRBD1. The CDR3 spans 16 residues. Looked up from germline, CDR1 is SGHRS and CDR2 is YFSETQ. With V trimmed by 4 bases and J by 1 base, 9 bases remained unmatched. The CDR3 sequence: CASSRGTGGDSYEQYF. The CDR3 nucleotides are TGCGCCAGCAGCCGCGGAACAGGGGGCGATTCCTACGAGCAGTACTTC. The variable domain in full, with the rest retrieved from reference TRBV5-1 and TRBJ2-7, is KAGVTQTPRYLIKTRGQQVTLSCSPISGHRSVSWYQQTPGQGLQFLFEYFSETQRNKGNFPGRFSGRQFSNSRSEMNVSTLELGDSALYLCASSRGTGGDSYEQYFGPGTRLTVT.

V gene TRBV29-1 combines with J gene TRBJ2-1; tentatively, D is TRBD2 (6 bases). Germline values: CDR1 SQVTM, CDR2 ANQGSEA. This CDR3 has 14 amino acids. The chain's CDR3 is CSPVRRGVYNEQFF. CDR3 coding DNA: TGCAGTCCGGTCCGACGCGGGGTCTACAATGAGCAGTTCTTC.

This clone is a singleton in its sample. CDR3 in amino acids: CASRPRQGESGNTIYF. The DNA for the CDR3 is TGTGCCAGCAGACCCCGACAGGGAGAGTCTGGAAACACCATATATTTT. The rearrangement links TRBV11-2 to TRBJ1-3; TRBD1 aligns across 7 bases. CDR3 length: 16 amino acids. Germline V gene lookup returns CDR1 SGHAT and CDR2 FQNNGV. V gave up 6 bases and J gave up 1 base; unmatched junction bases: 9.

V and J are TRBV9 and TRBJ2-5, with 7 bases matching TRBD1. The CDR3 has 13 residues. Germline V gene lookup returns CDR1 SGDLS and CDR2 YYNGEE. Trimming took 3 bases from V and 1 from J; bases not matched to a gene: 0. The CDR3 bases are TGTGCCAGCAGCGGACAGGGCCAAGAGACCCAGTACTTC. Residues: CASSGQGQETQYF.

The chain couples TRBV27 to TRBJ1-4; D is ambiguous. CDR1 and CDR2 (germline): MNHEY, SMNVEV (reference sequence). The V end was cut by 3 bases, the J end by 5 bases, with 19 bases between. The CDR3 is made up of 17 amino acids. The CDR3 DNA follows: TGTGCCAGCAGTTTGGGATCGTCGTACAGACGGAATGAAAAACTGTTTTTT. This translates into CASSLGSSYRRNEKLFF.

Here the CDR3 DNA reads TGCGCCAGCAGCTTAACTACGGAAGCCGGGGAGCTGTTTTTT. Translation gives CASSLTTEAGELFF. This chain joins TRBV5-1 and TRBJ2-2; D is uncertain. Germline CDR1 reads SGHRS; CDR2 reads YFSETQ. CDR3 length equals 14 residues. The germline V and J ends were trimmed by 2 bases and 6 bases, with 11 bases remaining between them.

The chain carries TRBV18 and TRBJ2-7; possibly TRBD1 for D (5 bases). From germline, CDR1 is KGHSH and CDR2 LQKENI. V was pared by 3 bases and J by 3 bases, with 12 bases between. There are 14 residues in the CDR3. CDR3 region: CASSPGHPFYEQYF. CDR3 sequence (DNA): TGTGCCAGCTCACCGGGGCACCCTTTCTACGAGCAGTACTTC.

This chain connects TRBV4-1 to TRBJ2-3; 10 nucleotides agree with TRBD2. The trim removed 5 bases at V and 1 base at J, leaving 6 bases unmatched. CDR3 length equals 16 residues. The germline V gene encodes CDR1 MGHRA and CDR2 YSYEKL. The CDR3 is CASSIASGRGTDTQYF. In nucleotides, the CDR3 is TGCGCCAGCAGCATAGCTAGCGGGAGAGGCACAGATACGCAGTATTTT.

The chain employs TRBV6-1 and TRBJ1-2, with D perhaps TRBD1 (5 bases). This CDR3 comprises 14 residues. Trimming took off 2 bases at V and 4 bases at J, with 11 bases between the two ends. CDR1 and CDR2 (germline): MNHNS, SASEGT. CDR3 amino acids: CASSESGQAYGYTF. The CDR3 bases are TGTGCCAGCAGTGAATCGGGGCAGGCCTATGGCTACACCTTC.

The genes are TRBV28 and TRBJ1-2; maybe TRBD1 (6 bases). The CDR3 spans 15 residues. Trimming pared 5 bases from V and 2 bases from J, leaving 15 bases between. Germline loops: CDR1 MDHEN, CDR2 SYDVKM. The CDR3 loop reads CASSHRQVLNYGYTF. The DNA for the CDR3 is TGTGCCAGCAGTCATAGACAGGTCCTAAACTATGGCTACACCTTC.

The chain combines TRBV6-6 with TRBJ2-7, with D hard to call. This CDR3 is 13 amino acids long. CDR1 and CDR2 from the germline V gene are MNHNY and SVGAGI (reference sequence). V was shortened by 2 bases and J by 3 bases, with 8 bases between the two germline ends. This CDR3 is CASSYTYNYEQYF. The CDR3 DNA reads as TGTGCCAGCAGTTACACCTACAACTACGAGCAGTACTTC.

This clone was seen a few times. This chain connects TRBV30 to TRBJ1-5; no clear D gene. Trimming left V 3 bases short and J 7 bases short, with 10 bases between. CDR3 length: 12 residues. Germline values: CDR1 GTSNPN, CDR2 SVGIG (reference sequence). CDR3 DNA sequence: TGTGCCTGGAGCAGAGGGAACCAGCCCCAGCATTTT. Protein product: CAWSRGNQPQHF. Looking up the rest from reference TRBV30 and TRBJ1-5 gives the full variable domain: SQTIHQWPATLVQPVGSPLSLECTVEGTSNPNLYWYRQAAGRGLQLLFYSVGIGQISSEVPQNLSASRPQDRQFILSSKKLLLSDSGFYLCAWSRGNQPQHFGDGTRLSIL.

CDR3 nucleotide sequence: TGTGCCTACTGGACAGGGAGGGGGAGTGAGCAGTACTTC. The encoded protein is CAYWTGRGSEQYF. The chain combines TRBV30 with TRBJ2-7; D perhaps matches TRBD1 (8 bases). The V and J ends lost 7 bases and 7 bases respectively, with 20 bases between them. The germline V gene encodes CDR1 GTSNPN and CDR2 SVGIG (reference sequence). CDR3 length: 13 amino acids.

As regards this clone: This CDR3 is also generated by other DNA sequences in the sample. CDR3 in amino acids: CASSPGGSSYNEQFF. The CDR3 nucleotides read TGCGCCAGCAGCCCGGGTGGGAGCTCCTACAATGAGCAGTTCTTC. The chain recombines TRBV5-1 with TRBJ2-1; the D gene is possibly TRBD2 (5 bases). The CDR3 sequence is 15 residues long. V gave up 4 bases and J gave up 0 bases, with 11 bases separating them. Germline V lookup: CDR1 SGHRS, CDR2 YFSETQ.

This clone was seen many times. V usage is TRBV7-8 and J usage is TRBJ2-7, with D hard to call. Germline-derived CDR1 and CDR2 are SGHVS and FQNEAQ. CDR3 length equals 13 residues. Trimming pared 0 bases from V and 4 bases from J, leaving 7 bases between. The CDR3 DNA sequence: TGTGCCAGCAGCTTAGCGCTCTCGTACGAGCAGTACTTC. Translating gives CASSLALSYEQYF.

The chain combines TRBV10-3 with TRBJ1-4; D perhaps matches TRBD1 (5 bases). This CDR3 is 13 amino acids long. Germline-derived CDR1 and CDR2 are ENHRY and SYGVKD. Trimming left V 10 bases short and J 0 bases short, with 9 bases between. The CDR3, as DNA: TGTGCCACCGCCAGGGCAACTAATGAAAAACTGTTTTTT. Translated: CATARATNEKLFF.

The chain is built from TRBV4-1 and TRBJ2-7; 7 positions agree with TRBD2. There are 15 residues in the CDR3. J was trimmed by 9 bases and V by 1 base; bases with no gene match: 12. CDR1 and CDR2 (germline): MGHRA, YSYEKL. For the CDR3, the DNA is TGCGCCAGCAGCCAAGTAGAGAAAAGGCGGGGGAGGCAGTACTTC. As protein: CASSQVEKRRGRQYF.

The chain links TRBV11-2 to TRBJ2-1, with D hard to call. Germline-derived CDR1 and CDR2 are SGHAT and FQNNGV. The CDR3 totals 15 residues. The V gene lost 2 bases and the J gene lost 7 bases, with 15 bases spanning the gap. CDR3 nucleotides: TGTGCCAGCAGCTTAAGTCCGCATTTACTGAATGAGCAGTTCTTC. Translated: CASSLSPHLLNEQFF.

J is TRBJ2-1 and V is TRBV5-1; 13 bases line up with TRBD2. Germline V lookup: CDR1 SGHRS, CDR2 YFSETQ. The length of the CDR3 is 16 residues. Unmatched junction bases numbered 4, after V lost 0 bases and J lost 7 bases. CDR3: CASSLDGTSGVNEQFF. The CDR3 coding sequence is TGCGCCAGCAGCTTGGATGGGACTAGCGGGGTGAATGAGCAGTTCTTC.

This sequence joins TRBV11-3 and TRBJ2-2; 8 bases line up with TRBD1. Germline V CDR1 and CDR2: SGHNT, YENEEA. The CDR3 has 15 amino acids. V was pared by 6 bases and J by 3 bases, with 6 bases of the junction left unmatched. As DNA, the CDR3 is TGTGCCAGCAGGGTTGGACAGGGTGACACCGGGGAGCTGTTTTTT. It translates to CASRVGQGDTGELFF.

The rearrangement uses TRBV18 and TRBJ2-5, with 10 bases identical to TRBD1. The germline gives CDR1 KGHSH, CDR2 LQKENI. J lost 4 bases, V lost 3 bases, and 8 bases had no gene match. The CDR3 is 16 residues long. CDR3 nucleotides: TGTGCCAGCTCACCGCTGGGGGGACAGGGGACAGAGACCCAGTACTTC. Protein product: CASSPLGGQGTETQYF.

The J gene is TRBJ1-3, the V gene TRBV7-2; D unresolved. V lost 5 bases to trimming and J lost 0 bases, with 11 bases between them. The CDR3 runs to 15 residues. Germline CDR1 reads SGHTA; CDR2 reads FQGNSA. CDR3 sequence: CASSPRTDSGNTIYF. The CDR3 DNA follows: TGTGCCAGCAGCCCACGAACGGACTCTGGAAACACCATATATTTT. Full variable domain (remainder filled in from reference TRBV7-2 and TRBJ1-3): GAGVSQSPSNKVTEKGKDVELRCDPISGHTALYWYRQSLGQGLEFLIYFQGNSAPDKSGLPSDRFSAERTGGSVSTLTIQRTQQEDSAVYLCASSPRTDSGNTIYFGEGSWLTVV.

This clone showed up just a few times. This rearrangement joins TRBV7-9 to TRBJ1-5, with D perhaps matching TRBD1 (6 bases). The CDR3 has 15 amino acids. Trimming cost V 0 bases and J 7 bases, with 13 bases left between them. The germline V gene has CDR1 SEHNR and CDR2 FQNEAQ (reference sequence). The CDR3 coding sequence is TGTGCCAGCAGCTTAGCTACGACAGGAGCCCAGCCCCAGCATTTT. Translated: CASSLATTGAQPQHF.

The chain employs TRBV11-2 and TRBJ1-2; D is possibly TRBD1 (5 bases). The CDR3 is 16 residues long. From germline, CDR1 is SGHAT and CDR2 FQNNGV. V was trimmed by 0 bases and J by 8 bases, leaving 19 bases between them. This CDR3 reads CASSLDAGMLSGGYTF. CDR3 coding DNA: TGTGCCAGCAGCTTAGATGCAGGGATGTTATCTGGGGGCTACACCTTC.

The CDR3 nucleotides are TGCAGCGTTGAGGCGGTGCCGGGTGGGGGCTACACCTTC. Translation gives CSVEAVPGGGYTF. The rearrangement uses TRBV29-1 and TRBJ1-2; no clear D. CDR3 length: 13 residues. Trimming removed 3 bases from V and 8 bases from J, with 16 bases in between. CDR1 is SQVTM and CDR2 is ANQGSEA in the germline V gene.

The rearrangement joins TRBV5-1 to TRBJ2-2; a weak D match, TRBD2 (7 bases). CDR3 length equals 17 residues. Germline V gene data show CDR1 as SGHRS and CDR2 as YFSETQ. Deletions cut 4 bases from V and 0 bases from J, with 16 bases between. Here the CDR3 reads CASSLSGGPANTGELFF. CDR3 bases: TGCGCCAGCAGCCTATCCGGGGGGCCCGCGAACACCGGGGAGCTGTTTTTT.

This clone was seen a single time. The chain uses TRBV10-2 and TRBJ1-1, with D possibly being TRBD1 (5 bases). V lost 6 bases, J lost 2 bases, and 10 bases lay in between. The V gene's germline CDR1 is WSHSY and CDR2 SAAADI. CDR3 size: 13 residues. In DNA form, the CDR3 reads TGCGCCAGCAGACAGGCGCCTAACACTGAAGCTTTCTTT. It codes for CASRQAPNTEAFF.

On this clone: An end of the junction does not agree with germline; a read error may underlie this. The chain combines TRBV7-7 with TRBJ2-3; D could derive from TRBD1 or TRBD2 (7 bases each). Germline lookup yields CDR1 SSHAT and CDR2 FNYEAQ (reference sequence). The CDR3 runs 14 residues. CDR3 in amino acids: CASSSGGGADTQYF. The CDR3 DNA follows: TGTGCTAGCAGCTCAGGGGGGGGCGCAGATACGCAGTATTTT.

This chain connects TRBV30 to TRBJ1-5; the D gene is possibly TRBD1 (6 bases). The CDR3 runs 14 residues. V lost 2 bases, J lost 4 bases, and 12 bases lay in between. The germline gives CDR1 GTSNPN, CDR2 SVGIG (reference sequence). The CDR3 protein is CAWSSGQLNQPQHF. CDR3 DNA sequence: TGTGCCTGGAGTTCCGGACAGCTAAATCAGCCCCAGCATTTT.

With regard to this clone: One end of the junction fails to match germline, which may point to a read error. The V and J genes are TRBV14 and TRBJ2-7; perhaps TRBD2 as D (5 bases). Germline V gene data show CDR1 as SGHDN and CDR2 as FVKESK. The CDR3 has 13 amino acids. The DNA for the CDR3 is TGTGCCAGCAGCCAAGATGGGGTCCGGGGAGCAGAATTC. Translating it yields CASSQDGVRGAEF.